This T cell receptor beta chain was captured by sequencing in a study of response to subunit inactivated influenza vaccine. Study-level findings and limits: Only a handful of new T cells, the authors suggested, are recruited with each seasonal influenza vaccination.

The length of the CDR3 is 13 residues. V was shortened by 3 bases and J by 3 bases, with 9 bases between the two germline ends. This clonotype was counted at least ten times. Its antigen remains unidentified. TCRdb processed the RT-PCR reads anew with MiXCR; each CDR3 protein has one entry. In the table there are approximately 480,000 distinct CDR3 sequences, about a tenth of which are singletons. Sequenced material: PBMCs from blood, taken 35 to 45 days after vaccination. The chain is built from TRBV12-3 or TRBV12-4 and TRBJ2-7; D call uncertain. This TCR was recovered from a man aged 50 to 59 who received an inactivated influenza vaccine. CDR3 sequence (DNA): TGTGCCAGCAGTTTTGGCCGAGACTACGAGCAGTACTTC. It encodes CASSFGRDYEQYF.